The TCR beta chain described here comes from a study of early T cells in non-severe SARS-CoV-2 infection. TCRdb redid the calling of the 5' RACE reads with MiXCR, one entry per CDR3 protein. The repertoire holds tens of thousands of distinct CDR3 sequences, with 5.5% to 7% as singletons. In its sample, this clonotype was seen a few times. This clone may be a read error of a much larger clone one base away. CDR3 length equals 12 residues. V lost 5 bases to trimming and J lost 5 bases, with 10 bases between them. The germline V gene has CDR1 DFQATT and CDR2 SNEGSKA (reference sequence). The chain links TRBV20-1 to TRBJ1-5; D gene uncertain. The TCR comes from an adult who was a healthcare worker with PCR-confirmed SARS-CoV-2 infection or an uninfected control (not recorded which). Sample: whole blood. The CDR3 bases are TGCAGTGCTCGGAAACTAGATCAGCCCCAGCATTTT. It yields the protein CSARKLDQPQHF.